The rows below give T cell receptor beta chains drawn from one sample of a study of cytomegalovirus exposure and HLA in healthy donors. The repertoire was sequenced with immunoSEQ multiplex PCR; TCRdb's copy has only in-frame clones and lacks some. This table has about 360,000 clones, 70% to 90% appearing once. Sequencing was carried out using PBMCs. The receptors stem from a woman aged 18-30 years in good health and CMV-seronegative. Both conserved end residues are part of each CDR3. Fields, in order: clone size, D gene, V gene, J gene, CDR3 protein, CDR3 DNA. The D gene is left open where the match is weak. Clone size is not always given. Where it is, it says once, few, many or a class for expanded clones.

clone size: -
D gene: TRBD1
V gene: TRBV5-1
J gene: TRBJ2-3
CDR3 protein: CASSLGAGTETDTQYF
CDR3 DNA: TGCGCCAGCAGCTTAGGAGCCGGGACAGAAACAGATACGCAGTATTTT

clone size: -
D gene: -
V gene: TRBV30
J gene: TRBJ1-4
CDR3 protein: CAWRGLEAHGEKLFF
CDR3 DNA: TGTGCCTGGAGGGGGCTTGAAGCTCATGGTGAAAAACTGTTTTTT

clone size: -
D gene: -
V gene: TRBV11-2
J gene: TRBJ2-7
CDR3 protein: CASSLYRFGTRLYEQYF
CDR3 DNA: TGTGCCAGCAGCCTCTACAGGTTCGGGACTCGGCTCTACGAGCAGTACTTC

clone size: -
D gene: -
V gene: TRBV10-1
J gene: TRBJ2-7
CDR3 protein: CASSELSTYEQYF
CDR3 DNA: TGCGCCAGCAGTGAGTTATCTACCTACGAGCAGTACTTC

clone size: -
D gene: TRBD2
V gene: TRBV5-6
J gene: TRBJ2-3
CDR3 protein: CASSSPAESSGADTQYF
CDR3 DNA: TGTGCCAGCAGCTCCCCCGCGGAGTCTAGCGGTGCAGATACGCAGTATTTT

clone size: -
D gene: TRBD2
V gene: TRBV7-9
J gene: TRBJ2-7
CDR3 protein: CASSPPPTSGGSREQYF
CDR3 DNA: TGTGCCAGCAGCCCTCCCCCGACTAGCGGGGGGTCCCGCGAGCAGTACTTC

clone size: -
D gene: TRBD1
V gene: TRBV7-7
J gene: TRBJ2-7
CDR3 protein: CASSLGTGSGYEQYF
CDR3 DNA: TGTGCCAGCAGCTTGGGGACAGGGAGCGGCTACGAGCAGTACTTC

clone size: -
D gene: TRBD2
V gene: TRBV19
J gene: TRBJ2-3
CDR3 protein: CASSSKRESDTQYF
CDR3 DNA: TGTGCCAGTAGTTCTAAGCGGGAGTCAGATACGCAGTATTTT

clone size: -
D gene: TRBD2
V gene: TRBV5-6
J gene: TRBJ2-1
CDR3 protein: CASSFRRWGSGSNEQFF
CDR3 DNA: TGTGCCAGCAGCTTCCGCCGGTGGGGTAGCGGGAGCAATGAGCAGTTCTTC

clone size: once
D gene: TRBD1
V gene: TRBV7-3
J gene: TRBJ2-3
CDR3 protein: CASSLRDRVIDTQYF
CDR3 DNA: TGTGCCAGCAGCTTAAGGGACAGGGTTATAGATACGCAGTATTTT

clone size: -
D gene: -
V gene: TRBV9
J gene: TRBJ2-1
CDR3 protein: CASSVRENEQFF
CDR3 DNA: TGTGCCAGCAGCGTCAGGGAAAATGAGCAGTTCTTC

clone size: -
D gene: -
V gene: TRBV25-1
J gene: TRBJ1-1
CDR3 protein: CASSEQENTEAFF
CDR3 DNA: TGTGCCAGCAGTGAGCAGGAGAACACTGAAGCTTTCTTT

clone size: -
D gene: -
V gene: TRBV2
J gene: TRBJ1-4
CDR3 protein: CASSERGFELFF
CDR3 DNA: TGTGCCAGCAGTGAAAGGGGGTTTGAACTGTTTTTT

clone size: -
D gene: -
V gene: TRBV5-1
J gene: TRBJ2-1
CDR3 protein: CASSLLGYTDSSYNEQFF
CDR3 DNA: TGCGCCAGCAGCCTTCTAGGCTACACCGATAGCTCCTACAATGAGCAGTTCTTC

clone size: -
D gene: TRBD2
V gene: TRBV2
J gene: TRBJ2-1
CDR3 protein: CASSGRESAYNEQFF
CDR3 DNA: TGTGCCAGCAGTGGGCGGGAGTCTGCCTACAATGAGCAGTTCTTC

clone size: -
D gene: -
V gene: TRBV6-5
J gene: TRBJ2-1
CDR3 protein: CASRPRGLEYNEQFF
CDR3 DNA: TGTGCCAGCAGACCTAGGGGACTGGAGTACAATGAGCAGTTCTTC

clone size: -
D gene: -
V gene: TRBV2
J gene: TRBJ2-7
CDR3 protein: CASRGMRGGEQYF
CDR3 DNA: TGTGCCAGCAGAGGTATGCGAGGGGGCGAGCAGTACTTC

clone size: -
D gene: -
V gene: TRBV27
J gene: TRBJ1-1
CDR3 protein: CASSLGSSTEAFF
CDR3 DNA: TGTGCCAGCAGTTTGGGCAGTTCCACTGAAGCTTTCTTT

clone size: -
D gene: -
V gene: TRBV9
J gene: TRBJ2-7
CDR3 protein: CASSVAESGVLLTYEQYF
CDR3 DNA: TGTGCCAGCAGCGTAGCTGAGTCAGGGGTCTTACTCACCTACGAGCAGTACTTC

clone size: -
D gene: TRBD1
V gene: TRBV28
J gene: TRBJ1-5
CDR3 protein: CASSLSRTGGQPQHF
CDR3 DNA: TGTGCCAGCAGTTTATCCCGGACAGGGGGCCAGCCCCAGCATTTT

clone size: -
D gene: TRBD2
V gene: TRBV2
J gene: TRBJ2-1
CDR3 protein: CASSTSGGINEQFF
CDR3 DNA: TGTGCCAGCTCGACTAGCGGGGGGATAAATGAGCAGTTCTTC

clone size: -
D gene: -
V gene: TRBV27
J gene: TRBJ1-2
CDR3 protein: CASSRVKGGPANYGYTF
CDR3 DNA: TGTGCCAGCAGTCGGGTTAAAGGGGGTCCAGCTAACTATGGCTACACCTTC

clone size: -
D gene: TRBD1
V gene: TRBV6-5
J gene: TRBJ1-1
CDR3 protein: CASSFLDRANTEAFF
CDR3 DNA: TGTGCCAGCAGTTTCCTGGACAGGGCAAACACTGAAGCTTTCTTT

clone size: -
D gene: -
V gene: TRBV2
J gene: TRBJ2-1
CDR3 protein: CASREFNEQFF
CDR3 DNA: TGTGCCAGCAGGGAGTTCAATGAGCAGTTCTTC

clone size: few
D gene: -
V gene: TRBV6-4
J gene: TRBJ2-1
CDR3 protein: CASSSGGRTSYNEQFF
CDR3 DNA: TGTGCCAGCAGTAGTGGAGGAAGGACCTCCTACAATGAGCAGTTCTTC

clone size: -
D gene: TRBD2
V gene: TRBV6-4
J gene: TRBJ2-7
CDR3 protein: CASSDSSSGRVYEQYF
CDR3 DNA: TGTGCCAGCAGTGACTCTTCGAGCGGGAGAGTCTACGAGCAGTACTTC

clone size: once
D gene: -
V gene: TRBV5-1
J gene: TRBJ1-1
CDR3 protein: CASSSDHPEAFF
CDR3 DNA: TGCGCCAGCAGCAGCGACCATCCAGAAGCTTTCTTT

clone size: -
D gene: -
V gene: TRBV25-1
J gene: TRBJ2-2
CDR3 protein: CASSAEARGTGELFF
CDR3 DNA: TGTGCCAGCAGTGCGGAGGCGCGAGGCACCGGGGAGCTGTTTTTT

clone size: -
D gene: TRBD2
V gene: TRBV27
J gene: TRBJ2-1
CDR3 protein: CASSSTGGPHNEQFF
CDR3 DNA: TGTGCCAGCAGTTCGACGGGAGGGCCCCACAATGAGCAGTTCTTC

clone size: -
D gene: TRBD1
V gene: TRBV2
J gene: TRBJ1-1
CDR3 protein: CASSLAGGNTEAFF
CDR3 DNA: TGTGCCAGCAGCCTTGCAGGGGGAAACACTGAAGCTTTCTTT

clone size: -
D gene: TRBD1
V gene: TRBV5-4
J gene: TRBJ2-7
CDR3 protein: CASRSPGQGPEQYF
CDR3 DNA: TGTGCCAGCAGGTCCCCGGGACAGGGTCCCGAGCAGTACTTC

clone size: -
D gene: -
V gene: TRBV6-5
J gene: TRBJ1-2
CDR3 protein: CASRYTRNNYGYTF
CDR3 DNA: TGTGCCAGCAGGTACACCAGGAACAACTATGGCTACACCTTC

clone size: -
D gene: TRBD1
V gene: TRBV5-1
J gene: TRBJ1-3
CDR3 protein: CASSLFPQGAIENTIYF
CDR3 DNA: TGCGCCAGCAGCTTATTCCCACAGGGGGCAATCGAAAACACCATATATTTT

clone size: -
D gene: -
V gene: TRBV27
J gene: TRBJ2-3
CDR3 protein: CASSLLMTRPADTQYF
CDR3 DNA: TGTGCCAGCAGTTTACTTATGACTAGGCCCGCAGATACGCAGTATTTT

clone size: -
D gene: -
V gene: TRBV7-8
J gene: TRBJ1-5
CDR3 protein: CASSFRQIGNQPQHF
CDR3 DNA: TGTGCCAGCAGCTTCCGACAGATTGGGAATCAGCCCCAGCATTTT

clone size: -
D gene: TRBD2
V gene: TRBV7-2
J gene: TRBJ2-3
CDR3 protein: CASSPLVLAATSTDTQYF
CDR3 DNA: TGTGCCAGCAGCCCACTCGTACTAGCGGCCACTAGCACAGATACGCAGTATTTT

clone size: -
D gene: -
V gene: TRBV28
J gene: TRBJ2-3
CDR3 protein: CASSQQGSTDTQYF
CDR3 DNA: TGTGCCAGCAGCCAACAGGGTAGCACAGATACGCAGTATTTT

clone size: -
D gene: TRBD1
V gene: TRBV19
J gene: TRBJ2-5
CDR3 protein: CASSMDRGETQYF
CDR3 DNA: TGTGCCAGTAGTATGGACAGGGGAGAGACCCAGTACTTC

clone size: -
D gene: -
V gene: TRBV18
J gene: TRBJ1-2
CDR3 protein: CASSRGQSGWSGYTF
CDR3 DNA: TGTGCCAGCTCACGGGGACAATCGGGGTGGAGTGGCTACACCTTC

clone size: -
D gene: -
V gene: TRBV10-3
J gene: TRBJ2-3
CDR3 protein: CAISEGQGPDTQYF
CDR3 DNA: TGTGCCATCAGTGAGGGTCAGGGCCCAGATACGCAGTATTTT

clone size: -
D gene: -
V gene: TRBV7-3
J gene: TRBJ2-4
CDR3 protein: CASSPSHTGAKNIQYF
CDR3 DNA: TGTGCCAGCAGCCCCAGTCACACGGGTGCCAAAAACATTCAGTACTTC

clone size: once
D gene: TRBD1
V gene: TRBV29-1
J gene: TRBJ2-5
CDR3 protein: CSVSTVGQGRELTQYF
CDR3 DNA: TGCAGCGTTTCTACCGTGGGACAGGGCCGAGAGTTGACCCAGTACTTC

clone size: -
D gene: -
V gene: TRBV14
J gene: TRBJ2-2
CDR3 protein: CASSQVRNLNTGELFF
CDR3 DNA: TGTGCCAGCAGCCAAGTGAGGAACCTTAACACCGGGGAGCTGTTTTTT

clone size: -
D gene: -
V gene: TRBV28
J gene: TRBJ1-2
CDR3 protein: CASSSPTPSPTGYTF
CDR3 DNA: TGTGCCAGCAGTTCCCCTACCCCGAGCCCTACCGGCTACACCTTC

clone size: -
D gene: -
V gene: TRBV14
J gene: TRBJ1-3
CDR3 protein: CASSQDIQGTIYF
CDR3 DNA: TGTGCCAGCAGCCAAGACATACAGGGTACCATATATTTT

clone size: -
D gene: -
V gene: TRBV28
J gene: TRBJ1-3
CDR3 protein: CASSPGTGNTIYF
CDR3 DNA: TGTGCCAGCAGTCCCGGGACTGGAAACACCATATATTTT

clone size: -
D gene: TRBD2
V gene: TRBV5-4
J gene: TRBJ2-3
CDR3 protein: CASRLAGVGTDTQYF
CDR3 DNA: TGTGCCAGCAGGTTAGCGGGGGTGGGCACAGATACGCAGTATTTT

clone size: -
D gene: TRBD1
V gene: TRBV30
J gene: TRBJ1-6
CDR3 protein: CAWTTGDSPLHF
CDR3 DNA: TGTGCCTGGACAACAGGGGACTCACCCCTCCACTTT

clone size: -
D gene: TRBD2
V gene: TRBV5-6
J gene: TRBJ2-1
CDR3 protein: CASSFYGTSGRSEQFF
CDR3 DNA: TGTGCCAGCAGCTTCTACGGGACTAGCGGGAGGAGTGAGCAGTTCTTC

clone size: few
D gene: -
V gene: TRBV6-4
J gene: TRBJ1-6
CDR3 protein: CASRERYNSPLHF
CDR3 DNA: TGTGCCAGCAGGGAGAGGTATAATTCACCCCTCCACTTT

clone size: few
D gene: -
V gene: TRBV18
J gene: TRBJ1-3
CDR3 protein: CASSPTSGATGNTIYF
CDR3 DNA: TGTGCCAGCTCACCAACCTCAGGGGCAACTGGAAACACCATATATTTT

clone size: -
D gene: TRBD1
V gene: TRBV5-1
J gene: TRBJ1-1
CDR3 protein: CASSPGQGNTEAFF
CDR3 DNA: TGCGCCAGCAGTCCGGGACAGGGAAACACTGAAGCTTTCTTT

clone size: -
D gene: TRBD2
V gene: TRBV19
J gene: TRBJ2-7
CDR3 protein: CASRLAGSQTQAYEQYF
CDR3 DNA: TGTGCCAGTAGACTAGCGGGGTCCCAAACCCAAGCCTACGAGCAGTACTTC

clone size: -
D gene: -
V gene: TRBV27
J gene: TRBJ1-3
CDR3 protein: CASSLSTGLAGNTIYF
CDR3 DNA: TGTGCCAGCAGTTTATCCACAGGGCTCGCTGGAAACACCATATATTTT

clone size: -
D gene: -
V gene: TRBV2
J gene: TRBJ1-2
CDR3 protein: CASSGWTAYGYTF
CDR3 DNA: TGTGCCAGCAGTGGATGGACAGCCTATGGCTACACCTTC